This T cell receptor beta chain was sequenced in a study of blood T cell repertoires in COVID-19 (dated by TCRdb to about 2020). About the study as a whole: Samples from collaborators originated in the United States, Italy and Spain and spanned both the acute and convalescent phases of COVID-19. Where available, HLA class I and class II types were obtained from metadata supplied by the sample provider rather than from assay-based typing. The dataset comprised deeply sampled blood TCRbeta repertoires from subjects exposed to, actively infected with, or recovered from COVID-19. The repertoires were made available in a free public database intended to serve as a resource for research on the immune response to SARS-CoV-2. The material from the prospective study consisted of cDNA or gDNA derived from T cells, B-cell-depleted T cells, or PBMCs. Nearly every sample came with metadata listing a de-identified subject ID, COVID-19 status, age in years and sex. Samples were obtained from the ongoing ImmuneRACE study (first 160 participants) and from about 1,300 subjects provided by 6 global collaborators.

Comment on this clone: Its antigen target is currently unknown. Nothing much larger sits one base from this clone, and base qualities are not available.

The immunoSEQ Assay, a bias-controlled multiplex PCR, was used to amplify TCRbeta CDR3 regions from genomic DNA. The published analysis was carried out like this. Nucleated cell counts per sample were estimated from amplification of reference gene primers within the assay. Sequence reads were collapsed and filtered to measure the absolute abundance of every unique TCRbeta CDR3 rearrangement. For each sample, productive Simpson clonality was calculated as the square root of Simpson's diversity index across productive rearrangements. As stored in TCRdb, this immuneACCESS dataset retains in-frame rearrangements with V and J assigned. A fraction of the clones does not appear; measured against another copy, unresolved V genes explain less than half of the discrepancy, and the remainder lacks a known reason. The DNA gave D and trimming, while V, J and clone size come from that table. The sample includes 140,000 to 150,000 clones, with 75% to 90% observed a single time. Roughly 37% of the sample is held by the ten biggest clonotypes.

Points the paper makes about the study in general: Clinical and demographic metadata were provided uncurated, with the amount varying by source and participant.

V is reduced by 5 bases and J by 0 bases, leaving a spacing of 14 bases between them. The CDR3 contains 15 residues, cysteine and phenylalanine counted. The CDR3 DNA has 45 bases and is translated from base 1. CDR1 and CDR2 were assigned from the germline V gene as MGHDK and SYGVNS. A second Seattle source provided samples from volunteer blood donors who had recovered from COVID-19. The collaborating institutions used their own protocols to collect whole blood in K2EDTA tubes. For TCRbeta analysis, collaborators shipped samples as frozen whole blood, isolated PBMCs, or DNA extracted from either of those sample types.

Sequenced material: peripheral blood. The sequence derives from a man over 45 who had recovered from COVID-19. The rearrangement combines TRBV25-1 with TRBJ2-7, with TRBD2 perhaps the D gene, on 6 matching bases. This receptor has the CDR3 CASSSAGRSSYEQYF. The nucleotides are TGTGCCAGCAGTTCCGCGGGGAGGAGCTCCTACGAGCAGTACTTC.